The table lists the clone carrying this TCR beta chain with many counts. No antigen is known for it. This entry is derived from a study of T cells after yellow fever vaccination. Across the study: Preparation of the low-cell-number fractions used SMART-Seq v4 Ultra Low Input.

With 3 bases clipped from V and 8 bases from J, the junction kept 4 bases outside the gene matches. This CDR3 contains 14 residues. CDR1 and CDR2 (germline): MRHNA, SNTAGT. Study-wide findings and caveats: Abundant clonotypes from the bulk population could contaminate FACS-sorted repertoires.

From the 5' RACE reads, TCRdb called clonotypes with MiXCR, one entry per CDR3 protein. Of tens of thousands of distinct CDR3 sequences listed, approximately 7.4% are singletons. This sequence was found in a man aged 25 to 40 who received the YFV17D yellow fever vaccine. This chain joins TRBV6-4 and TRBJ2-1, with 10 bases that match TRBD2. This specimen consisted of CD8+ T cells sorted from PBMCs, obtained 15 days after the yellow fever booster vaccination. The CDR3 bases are TGTGCCAGCAGTGAAGCGGGAGGGCCAGATGAGCAGTTCTTC. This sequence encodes CASSEAGGPDEQFF.